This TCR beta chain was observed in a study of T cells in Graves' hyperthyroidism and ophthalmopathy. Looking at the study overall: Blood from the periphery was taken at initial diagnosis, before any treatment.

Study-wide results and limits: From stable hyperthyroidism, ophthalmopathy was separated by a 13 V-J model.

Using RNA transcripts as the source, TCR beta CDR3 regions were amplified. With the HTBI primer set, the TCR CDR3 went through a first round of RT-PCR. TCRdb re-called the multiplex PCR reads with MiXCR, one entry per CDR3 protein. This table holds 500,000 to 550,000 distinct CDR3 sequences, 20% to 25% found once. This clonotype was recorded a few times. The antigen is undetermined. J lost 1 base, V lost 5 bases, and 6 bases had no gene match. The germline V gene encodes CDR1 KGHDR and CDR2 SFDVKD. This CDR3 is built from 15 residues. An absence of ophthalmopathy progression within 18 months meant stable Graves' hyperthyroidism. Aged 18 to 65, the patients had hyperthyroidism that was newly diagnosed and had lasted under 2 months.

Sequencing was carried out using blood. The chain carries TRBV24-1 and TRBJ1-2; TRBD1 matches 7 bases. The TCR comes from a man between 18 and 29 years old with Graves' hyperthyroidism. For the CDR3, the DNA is TGTGCCACCAGTGCCGCAGGGGGTCGTAACTATGGCTACACCTTC. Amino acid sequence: CATSAAGGRNYGYTF.